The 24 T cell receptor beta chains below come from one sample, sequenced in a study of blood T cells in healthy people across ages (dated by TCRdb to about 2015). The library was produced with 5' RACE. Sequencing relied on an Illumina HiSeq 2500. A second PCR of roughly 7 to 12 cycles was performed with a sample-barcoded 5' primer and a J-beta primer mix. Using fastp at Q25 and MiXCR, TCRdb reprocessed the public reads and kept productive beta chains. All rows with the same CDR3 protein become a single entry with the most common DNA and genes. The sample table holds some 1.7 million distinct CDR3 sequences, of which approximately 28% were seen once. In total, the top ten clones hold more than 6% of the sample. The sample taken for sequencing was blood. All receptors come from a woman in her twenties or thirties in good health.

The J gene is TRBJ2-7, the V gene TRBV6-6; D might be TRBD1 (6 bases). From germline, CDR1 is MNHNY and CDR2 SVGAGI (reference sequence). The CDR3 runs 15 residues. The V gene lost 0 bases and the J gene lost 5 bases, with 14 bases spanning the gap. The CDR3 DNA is TGTGCCAGCAGTTACTCAGGCCCCACAGGGAACGAGCAGTACTTC. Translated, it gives CASSYSGPTGNEQYF.

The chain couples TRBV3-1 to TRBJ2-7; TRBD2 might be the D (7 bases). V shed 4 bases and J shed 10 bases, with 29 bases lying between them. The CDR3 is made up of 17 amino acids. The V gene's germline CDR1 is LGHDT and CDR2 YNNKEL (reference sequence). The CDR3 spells CASSLSWGGLTKNTQYF. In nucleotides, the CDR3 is TGTGCCAGCAGCCTTTCTTGGGGGGGCCTCACCAAAAACACTCAGTACTTC.

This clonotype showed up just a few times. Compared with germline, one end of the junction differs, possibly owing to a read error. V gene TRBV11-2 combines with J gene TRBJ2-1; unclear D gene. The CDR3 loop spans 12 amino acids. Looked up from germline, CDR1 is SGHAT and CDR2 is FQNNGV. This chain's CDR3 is CAGSLVGNEQFF. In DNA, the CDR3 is TGTGCCGGCAGCTTAGTCGGTAATGAGCAGTTCTTC.

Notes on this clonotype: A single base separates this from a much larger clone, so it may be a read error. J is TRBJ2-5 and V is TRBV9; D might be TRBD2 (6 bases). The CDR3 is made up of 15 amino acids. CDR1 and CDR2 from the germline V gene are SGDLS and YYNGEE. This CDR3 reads CAGSVEVADQETQYF. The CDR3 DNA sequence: TGTGCCGGCAGCGTAGAGGTAGCGGACCAAGAGACCCAGTACTTC.

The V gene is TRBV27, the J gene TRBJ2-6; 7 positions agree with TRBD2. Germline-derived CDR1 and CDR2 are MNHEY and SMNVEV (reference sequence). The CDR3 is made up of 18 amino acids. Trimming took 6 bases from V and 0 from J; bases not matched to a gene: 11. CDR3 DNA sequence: TGTGCCAGCAGCCGGGTGGGAGGGGTCTTCTCTGGGGCCAACGTCCTGACTTTC. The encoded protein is CASSRVGGVFSGANVLTF.

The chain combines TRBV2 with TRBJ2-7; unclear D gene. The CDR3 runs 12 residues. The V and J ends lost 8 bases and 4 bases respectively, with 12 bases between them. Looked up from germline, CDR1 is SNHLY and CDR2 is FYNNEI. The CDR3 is CASGLNPYEQYF. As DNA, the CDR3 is TGTGCCAGCGGCCTCAACCCTTACGAGCAGTACTTC.

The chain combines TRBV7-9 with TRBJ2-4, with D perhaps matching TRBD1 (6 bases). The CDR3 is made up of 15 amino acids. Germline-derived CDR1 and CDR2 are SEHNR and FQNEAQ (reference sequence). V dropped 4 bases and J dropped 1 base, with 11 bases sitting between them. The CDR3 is CASSSDQGAKNIQYF. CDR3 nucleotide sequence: TGTGCCAGCAGCTCAGACCAGGGGGCCAAAAACATTCAGTACTTC.

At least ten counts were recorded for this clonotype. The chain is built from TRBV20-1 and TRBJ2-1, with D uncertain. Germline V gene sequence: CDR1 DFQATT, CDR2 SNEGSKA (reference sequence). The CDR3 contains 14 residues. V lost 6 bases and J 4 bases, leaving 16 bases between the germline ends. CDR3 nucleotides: TGCAGTGCAACCAAGACCCGGGCATACAATGAGCAGTTCTTC. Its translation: CSATKTRAYNEQFF.

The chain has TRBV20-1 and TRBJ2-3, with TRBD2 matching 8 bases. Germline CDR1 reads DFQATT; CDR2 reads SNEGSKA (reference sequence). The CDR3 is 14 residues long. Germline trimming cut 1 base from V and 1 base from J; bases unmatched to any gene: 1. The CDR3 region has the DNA TGCAGTGCTAGAGCAGCGGGGGGCACAGATACGCAGTATTTT. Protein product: CSARAAGGTDTQYF.

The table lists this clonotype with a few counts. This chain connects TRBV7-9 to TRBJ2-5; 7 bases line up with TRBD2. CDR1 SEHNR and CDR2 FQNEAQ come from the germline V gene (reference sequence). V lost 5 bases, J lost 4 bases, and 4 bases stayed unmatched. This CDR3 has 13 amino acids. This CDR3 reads CASSPLALETQYF. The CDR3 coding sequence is TGTGCCAGCAGCCCACTAGCGCTAGAGACCCAGTACTTC.

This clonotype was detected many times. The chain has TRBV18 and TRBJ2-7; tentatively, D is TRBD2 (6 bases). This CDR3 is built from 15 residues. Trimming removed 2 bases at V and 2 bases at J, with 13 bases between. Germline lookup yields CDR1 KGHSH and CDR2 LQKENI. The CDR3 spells CASSPVGGSAYEQYF. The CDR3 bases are TGTGCCAGCTCACCAGTGGGGGGATCCGCCTACGAGCAGTACTTC.

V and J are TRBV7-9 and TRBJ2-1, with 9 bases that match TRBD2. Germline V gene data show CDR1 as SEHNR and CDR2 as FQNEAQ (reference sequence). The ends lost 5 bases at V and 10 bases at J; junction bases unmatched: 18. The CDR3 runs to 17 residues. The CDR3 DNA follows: TGTGCCAGCAGCCGCGGGGTAGCGGGAGAGAGCTCCTACGAGCAGTTCTTC. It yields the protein CASSRGVAGESSYEQFF.

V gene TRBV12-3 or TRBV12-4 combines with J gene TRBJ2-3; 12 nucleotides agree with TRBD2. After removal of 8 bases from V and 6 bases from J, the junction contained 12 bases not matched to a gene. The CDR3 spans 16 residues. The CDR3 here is CASVSRLAGGRDTQYF. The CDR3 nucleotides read TGTGCCAGCGTATCGCGGCTAGCGGGGGGGCGTGATACGCAGTATTTT.

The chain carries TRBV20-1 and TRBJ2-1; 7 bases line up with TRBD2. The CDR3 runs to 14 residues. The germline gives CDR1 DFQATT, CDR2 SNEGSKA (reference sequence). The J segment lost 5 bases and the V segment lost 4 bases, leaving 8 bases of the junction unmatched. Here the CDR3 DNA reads TGCAGTGCTACTCCTAGCGGCTATAACAATGAGCAGTTCTTC. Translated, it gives CSATPSGYNNEQFF.

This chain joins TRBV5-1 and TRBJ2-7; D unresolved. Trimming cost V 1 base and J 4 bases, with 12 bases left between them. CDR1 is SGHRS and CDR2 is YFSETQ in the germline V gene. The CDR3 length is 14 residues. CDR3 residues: CASSLSELTYEQYF. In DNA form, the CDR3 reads TGCGCCAGCAGCTTGAGCGAACTCACATACGAGCAGTACTTC. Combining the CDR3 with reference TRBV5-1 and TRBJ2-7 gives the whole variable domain KAGVTQTPRYLIKTRGQQVTLSCSPISGHRSVSWYQQTPGQGLQFLFEYFSETQRNKGNFPGRFSGRQFSNSRSEMNVSTLELGDSALYLCASSLSELTYEQYFGPGTRLTVT.

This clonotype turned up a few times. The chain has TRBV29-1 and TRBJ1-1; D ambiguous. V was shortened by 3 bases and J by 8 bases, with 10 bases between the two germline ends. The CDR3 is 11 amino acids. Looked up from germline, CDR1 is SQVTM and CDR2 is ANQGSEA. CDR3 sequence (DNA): TGCAGCGTTGAGAGGGCCAAGGAAGCTTTCTTT. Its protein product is CSVERAKEAFF.

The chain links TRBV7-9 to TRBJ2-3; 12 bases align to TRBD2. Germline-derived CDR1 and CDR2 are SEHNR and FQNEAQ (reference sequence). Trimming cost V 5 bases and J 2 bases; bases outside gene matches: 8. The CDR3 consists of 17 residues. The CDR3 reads CASSAFRTSGVTDTQYF. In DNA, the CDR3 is TGTGCCAGCAGCGCCTTTCGGACTAGCGGGGTCACAGATACGCAGTATTTT. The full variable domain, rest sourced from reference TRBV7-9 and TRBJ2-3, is DTGVSQNPRHKITKRGQNVTFRCDPISEHNRLYWYRQTLGQGPEFLTYFQNEAQLEKSRLLSDRFSAERPKGSFSTLEIQRTEQGDSAMYLCASSAFRTSGVTDTQYFGPGTRLTVL.

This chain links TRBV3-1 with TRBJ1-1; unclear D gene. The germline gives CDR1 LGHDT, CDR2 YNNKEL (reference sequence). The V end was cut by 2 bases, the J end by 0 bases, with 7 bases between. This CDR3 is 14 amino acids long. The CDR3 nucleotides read TGTGCCAGCAGCCAATCCACTTTGAACACTGAAGCTTTCTTT. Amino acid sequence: CASSQSTLNTEAFF.

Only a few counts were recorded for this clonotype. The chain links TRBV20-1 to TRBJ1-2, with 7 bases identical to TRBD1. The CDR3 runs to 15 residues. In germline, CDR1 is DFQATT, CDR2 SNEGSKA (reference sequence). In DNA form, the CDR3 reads TGCGGCCTGCGAGGGGGCGGATACTTAAATTATGGCTACACCTTC. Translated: CGLRGGGYLNYGYTF.

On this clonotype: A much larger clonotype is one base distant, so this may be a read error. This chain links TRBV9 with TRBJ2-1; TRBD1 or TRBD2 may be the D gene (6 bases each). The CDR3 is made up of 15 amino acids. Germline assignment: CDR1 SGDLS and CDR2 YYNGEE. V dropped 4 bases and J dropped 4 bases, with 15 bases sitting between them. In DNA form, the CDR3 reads TGTGCCAGCAGCTTAGAACGGGGGCGGTACAATGAGCAGTTCTTC. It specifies CASSLERGRYNEQFF.

The CDR3 DNA reads TGTGCCAGCAGCGCTGGGACAGTCTACCAAGAGACCCAGTACTTC. Protein sequence: CASSAGTVYQETQYF. The gene calls are TRBV7-2 and TRBJ2-5; 7 bases agree with TRBD1. V trimming: 5 bases; J trimming: 0 bases; junction bases outside the gene matches: 6. Germline V gene lookup returns CDR1 SGHTA and CDR2 FQGNSA. The CDR3 consists of 15 residues.

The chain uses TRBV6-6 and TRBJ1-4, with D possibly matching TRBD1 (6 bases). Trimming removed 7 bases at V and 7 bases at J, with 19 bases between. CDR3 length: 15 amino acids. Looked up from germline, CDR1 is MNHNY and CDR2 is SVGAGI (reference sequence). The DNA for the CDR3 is TGTGCCAGCAACACCGGGACACTGAATACTGAAAAACTGTTTTTT. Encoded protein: CASNTGTLNTEKLFF.

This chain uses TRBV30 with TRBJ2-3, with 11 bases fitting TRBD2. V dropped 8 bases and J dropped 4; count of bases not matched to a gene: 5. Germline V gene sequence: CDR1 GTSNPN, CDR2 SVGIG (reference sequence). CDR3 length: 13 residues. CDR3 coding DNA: TGTGCCGGGGGGACTAGCGGTTCAGATACGCAGTATTTT. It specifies CAGGTSGSDTQYF.

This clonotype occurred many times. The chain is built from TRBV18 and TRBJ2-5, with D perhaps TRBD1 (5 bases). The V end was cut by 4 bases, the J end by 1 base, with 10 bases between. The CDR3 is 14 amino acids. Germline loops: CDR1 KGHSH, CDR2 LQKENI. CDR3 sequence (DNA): TGTGCCAGCTCACTATTTGACAGCCAAGAGACCCAGTACTTC. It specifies CASSLFDSQETQYF.